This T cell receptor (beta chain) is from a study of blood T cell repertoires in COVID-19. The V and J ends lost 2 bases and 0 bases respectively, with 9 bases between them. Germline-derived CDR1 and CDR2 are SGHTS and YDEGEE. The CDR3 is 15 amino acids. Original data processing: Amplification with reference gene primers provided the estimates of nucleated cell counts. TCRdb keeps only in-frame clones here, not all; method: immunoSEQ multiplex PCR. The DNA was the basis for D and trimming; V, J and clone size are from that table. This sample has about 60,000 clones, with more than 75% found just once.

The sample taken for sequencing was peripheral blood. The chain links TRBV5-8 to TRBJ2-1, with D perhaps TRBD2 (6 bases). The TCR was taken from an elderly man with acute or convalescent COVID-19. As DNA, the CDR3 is TGTGCCAGCAGCTTTAGCGGATCCTCCTACAATGAGCAGTTCTTC. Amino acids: CASSFSGSSYNEQFF.